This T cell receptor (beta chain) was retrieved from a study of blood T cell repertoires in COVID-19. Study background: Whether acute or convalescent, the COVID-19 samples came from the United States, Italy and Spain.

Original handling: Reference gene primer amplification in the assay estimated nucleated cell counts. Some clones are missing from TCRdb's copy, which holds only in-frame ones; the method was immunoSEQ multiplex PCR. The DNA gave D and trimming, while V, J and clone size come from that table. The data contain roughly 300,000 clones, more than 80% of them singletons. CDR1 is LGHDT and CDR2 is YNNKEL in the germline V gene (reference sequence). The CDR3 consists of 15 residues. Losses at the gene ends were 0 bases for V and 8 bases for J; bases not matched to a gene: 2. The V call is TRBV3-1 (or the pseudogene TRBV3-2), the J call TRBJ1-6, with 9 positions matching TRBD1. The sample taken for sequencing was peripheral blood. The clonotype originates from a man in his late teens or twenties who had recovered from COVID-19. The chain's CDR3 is CASSQDDRGYSPLHF. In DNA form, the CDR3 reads TGTGCCAGCAGCCAAGATGACAGGGGGTATTCACCCCTCCACTTT.